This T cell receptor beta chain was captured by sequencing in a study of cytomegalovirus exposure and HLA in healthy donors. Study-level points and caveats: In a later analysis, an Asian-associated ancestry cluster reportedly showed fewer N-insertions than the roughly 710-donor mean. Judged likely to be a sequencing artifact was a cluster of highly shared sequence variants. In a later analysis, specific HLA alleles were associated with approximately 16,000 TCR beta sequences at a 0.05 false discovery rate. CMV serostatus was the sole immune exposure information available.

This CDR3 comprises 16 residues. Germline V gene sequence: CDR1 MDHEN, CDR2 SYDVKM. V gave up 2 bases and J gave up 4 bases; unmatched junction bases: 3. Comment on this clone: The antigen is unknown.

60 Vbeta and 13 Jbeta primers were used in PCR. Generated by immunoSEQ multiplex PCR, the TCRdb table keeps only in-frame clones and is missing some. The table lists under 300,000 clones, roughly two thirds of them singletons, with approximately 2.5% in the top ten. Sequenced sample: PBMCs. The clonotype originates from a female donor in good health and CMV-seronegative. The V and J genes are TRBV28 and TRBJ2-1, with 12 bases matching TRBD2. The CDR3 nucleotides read TGTGCCAGCAGTTTACCAGGACTAGCGGGATACAATGAGCAGTTCTTC. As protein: CASSLPGLAGYNEQFF.